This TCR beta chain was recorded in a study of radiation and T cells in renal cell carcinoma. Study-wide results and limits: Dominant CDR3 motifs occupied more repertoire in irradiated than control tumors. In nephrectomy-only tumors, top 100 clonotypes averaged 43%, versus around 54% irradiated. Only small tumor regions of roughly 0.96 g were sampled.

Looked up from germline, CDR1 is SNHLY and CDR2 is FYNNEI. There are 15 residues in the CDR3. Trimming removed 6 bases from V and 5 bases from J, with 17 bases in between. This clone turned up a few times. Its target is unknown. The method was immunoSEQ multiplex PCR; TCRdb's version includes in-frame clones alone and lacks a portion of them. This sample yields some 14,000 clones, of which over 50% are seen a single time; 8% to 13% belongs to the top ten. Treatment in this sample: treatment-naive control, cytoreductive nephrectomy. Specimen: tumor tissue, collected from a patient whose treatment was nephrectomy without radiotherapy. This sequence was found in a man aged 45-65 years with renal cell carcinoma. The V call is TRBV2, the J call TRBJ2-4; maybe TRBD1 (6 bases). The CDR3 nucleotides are TGTGCCAGCAGGGTAGGGGGTAGAGTCGAAAACATTCAGTACTTC. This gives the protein CASRVGGRVENIQYF. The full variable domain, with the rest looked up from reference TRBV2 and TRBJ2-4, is EPEVTQTPSHQVTQMGQEVILRCVPISNHLYFYWYRQILGQKVEFLVSFYNNEISEKSEIFDDQFSVERPDGSNFTLKIRSTKLEDSAMYFCASRVGGRVENIQYFGAGTRLSVL.